This T cell receptor (beta chain) appears in the sequencing data of a study of T cell repertoires in cytomegalovirus infection. The overall study: Both recently identified HLA-C-restricted and well-studied HLA-B-restricted CMV epitopes were used in the study.

Findings and limits, study-wide: CMV carriers with the relevant HLA were identified by cumulative public TCR beta family frequency.

TCRdb re-called the reads through MiXCR, storing one row per CDR3 protein. This sample carries about 900,000 distinct CDR3 sequences, 30% to 40% of them seen once, and the ten largest clones take around 15%. With regard to this clonotype: Its antigen is as yet unknown.

The origin of this receptor is a human donor in good health (CMV status not recorded). Some clones in this sample may be carry-over from other donors' samples. The sequencing here drew on cultured CD8+ T cells from PBMCs, taken from culture after CMV antigen stimulation.

The CDR3 nucleotides read TGTGCCAGCAGCTTGTTCAGCGGTAATTCACCCCTCCACTTT. Its protein product is CASSLFSGNSPLHF. J is TRBJ1-6 and V is TRBV11-2, with unresolved D. Germline assignment: CDR1 SGHAT and CDR2 FQNNGV. The V end lost 3 bases, the J end lost 6 bases, and 9 bases lay between the germline ends. CDR3 length: 14 amino acids.